The TCR beta chain described here comes from a study of blood T cell repertoires in COVID-19. Study in general: Samples of COVID-19 (acute and convalescent) were obtained from the United States, Italy and Spain.

Method: immunoSEQ multiplex PCR; TCRdb's copy keeps in-frame clones and lacks some. The sample has more than 250,000 clones; 70% to 90% are singletons. The participants were between about 18 and 100 years old and came from some 23 US areas. This CDR3 is 15 amino acids long. In germline, CDR1 is ENHRY, CDR2 SYGVKD. With 4 bases removed from V and 0 bases from J, the gap between germline ends came to 10 bases. Sequenced: PBMCs or T cells enriched from blood (not recorded which). The clonotype comes from a woman in her forties with acute COVID-19. V is TRBV10-3 and J is TRBJ1-3; D not certain. The CDR3, as DNA: TGTGCCATCAGTGGTGTCAGGTCCTCTGGAAACACCATATATTTT. It is translated as CAISGVRSSGNTIYF.